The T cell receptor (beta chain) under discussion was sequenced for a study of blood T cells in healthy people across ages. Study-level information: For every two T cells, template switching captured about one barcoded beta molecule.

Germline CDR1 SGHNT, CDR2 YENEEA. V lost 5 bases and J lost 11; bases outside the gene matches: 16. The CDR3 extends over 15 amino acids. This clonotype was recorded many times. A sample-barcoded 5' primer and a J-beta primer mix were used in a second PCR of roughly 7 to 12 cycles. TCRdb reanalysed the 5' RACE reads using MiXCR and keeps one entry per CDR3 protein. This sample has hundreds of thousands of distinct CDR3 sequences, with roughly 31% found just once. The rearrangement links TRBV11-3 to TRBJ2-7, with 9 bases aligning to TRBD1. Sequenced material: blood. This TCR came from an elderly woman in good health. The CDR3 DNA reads TGTGCCAGCAGCCCCGGGACAGGGAATCCGGAAGAGAAGTACTTC. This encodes CASSPGTGNPEEKYF.